This T cell receptor beta chain comes out of a study of radiation and T cells in renal cell carcinoma. Study-wide context: Nephrectomy followed 15 Gy stereotactic body radiation by 4 weeks. Study-wide findings and caveats: In blood, top tumor clones expanded by 2 weeks, shrinking by 4.

Per germline, CDR1 SNHLY and CDR2 FYNNEI. The length of the CDR3 is 13 residues. Deletions cut 6 bases from V and 3 bases from J, with 9 bases between. Measured with immunoSEQ multiplex PCR; TCRdb has only the in-frame clones, and not every one. The sample has 130,000 or so clones; less than 90% are singletons. Time point defined: baseline pretreatment blood. Treatment indicated: 15 Gy SBRT to primary tumor, nephrectomy 4 weeks later. About this clone: The antigen is unknown.

The chain recombines TRBV2 with TRBJ1-5; TRBD1 is a possible D gene (6 bases). This sequence originates from a woman aged 45-59 years with renal cell carcinoma. The starting material was blood, obtained from a patient whose treatment included radiotherapy and nephrectomy. CDR3 nucleotides: TGTGCCAGCAGGGGGGGGGCCAATCAGCCCCAGCATTTT. It yields the protein CASRGGANQPQHF. The full variable domain, with the rest looked up from reference TRBV2 and TRBJ1-5, is EPEVTQTPSHQVTQMGQEVILRCVPISNHLYFYWYRQILGQKVEFLVSFYNNEISEKSEIFDDQFSVERPDGSNFTLKIRSTKLEDSAMYFCASRGGANQPQHFGDGTRLSIL.